This T cell receptor (beta chain) originates from a study of CD8 T cells in Susac syndrome. The study, taken as a whole, reports: As acknowledged by the study, its TCR sequencing and HLA analysis included a relatively small number of individuals.

Random-hexamer reverse transcription was applied to roughly 0.5 to 1 ug RNA. Each CDR3 protein is one row after TCRdb ran MiXCR on the immunoSEQ multiplex PCR reads. The sample includes about 85,000 distinct CDR3 sequences, 85% to 95% of them seen just once. Turning to this clonotype: Its matching antigen is unknown.

This CDR3 region has 16 residues. Germline V gives CDR1 LGHNA, CDR2 YSLEER. V was trimmed by 3 bases and J by 3 bases, leaving 16 bases between them. FACS was used to enrich TEMRA cells, whereas the CD8+ and CD4+ T cells were obtained by negative isolation. The V gene is TRBV4-3, the J gene TRBJ2-3, with D perhaps matching TRBD1 or TRBD2 (5 bases each). This receptor was taken from a human donor in good health. Sequencing was done on a sample of CD8+ T cells from PBMCs. The CDR3 bases are TGCGCCAGCAGCCAGGGGGTCTCACAGGTTACAGATACGCAGTATTTT. Its translation is CASSQGVSQVTDTQYF.